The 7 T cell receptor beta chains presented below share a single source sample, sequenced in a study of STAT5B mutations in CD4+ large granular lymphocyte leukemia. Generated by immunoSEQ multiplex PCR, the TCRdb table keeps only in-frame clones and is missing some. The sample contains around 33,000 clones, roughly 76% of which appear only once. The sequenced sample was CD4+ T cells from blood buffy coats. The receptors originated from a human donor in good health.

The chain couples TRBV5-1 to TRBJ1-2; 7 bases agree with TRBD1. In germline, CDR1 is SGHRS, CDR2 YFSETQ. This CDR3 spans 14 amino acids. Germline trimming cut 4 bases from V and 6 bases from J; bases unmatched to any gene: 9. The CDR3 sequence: CASSGRTGDNGYTF. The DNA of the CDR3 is TGCGCCAGCAGCGGCCGCACAGGGGACAATGGCTACACCTTC.

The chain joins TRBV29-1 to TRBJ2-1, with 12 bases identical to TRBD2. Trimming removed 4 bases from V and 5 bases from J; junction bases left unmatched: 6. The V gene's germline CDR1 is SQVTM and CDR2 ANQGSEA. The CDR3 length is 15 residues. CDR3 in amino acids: CSVVASGRANNEQFF. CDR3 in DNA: TGCAGCGTTGTAGCTAGCGGGAGGGCCAACAATGAGCAGTTCTTC.

The CDR3 spells CASSPYGGQANTGELFF. Written as DNA, the CDR3 is TGCGCCAGCAGCCCATACGGAGGGCAGGCGAACACCGGGGAGCTGTTTTTT. The rearrangement joins TRBV5-1 to TRBJ2-2; D possibly corresponds to TRBD2 (6 bases). This CDR3 spans 17 amino acids. In germline, CDR1 is SGHRS, CDR2 YFSETQ. V was cut by 4 bases and J by 0 bases, with 16 bases left in between.

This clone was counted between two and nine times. CDR3 bases: TGTGCCAGCAGCGGAAGCCGGGGAATGAACACTGAAGCTTTCTTT. This encodes CASSGSRGMNTEAFF. The chain links TRBV7-3 to TRBJ1-1; unclear D gene. The CDR3 sequence is 15 residues long. V gave up 5 bases and J gave up 0 bases, with 13 bases separating them. Germline loops: CDR1 SGHTA, CDR2 FQGTGA.

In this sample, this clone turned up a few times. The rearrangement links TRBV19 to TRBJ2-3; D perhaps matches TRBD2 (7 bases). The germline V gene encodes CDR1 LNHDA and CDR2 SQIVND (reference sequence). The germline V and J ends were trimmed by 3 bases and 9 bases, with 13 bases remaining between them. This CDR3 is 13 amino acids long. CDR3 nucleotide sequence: TGTGCCAGTAGTATTGGAAGGGGGGGGACGCAGTATTTT. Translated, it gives CASSIGRGGTQYF.

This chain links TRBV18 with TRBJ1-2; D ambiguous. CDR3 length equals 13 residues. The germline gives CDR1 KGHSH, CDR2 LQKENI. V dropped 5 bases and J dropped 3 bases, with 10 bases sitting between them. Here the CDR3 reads CASSTREDYGYTF. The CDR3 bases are TGTGCCAGCTCAACAAGGGAGGACTATGGCTACACCTTC. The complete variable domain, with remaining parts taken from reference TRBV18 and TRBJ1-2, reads NAGVMQNPRHLVRRRGQEARLRCSPMKGHSHVYWYRQLPEEGLKFMVYLQKENIIDESGMPKERFSAEFPKEGPSILRIQQVVRGDSAAYFCASSTREDYGYTFGSGTRLTVV.

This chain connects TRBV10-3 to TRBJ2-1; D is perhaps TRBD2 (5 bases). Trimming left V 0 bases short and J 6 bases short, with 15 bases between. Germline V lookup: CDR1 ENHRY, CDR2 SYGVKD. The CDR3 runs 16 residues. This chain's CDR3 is CAISESRGPGSNEQFF. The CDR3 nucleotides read TGTGCCATCAGTGAGTCCCGAGGGCCGGGGAGCAATGAGCAGTTCTTC.